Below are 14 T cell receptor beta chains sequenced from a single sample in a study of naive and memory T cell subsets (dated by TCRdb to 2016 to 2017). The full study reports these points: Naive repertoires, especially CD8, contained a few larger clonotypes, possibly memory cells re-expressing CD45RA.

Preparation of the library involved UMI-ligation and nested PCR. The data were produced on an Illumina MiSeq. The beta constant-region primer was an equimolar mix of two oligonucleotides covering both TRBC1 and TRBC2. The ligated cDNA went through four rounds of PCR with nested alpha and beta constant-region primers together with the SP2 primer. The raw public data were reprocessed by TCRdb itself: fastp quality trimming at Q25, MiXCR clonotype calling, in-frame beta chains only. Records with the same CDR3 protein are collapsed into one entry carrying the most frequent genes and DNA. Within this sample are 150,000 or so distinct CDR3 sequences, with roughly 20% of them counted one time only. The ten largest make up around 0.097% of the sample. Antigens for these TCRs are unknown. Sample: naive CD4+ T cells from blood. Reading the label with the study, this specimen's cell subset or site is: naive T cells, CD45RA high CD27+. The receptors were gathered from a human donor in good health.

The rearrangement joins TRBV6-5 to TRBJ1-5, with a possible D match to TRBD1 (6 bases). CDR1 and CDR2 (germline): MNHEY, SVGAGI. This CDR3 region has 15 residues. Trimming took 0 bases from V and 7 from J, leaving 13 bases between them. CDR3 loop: CASSYSQGFLQPQHF. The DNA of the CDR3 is TGTGCCAGCAGTTACTCACAGGGTTTTTTACAGCCCCAGCATTTT.

DNA for the CDR3: TGCGCCAGCAGCCAAATAGGGACAGGGGCTCACACTGAAGCTTTCTTT. Its protein is CASSQIGTGAHTEAFF. This chain links TRBV5-1 with TRBJ1-1, with 10 nucleotides matching TRBD1. The junction had 9 bases not matched to a gene; V was cut back by 4 bases and J by 3 bases. The CDR3 runs 16 residues. CDR1 and CDR2 (germline): SGHRS, YFSETQ.

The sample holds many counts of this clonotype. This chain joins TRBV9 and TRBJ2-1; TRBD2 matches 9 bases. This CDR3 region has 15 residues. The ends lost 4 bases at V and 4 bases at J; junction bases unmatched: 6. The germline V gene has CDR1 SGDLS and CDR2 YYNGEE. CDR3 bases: TGTGCCAGCAGCTCCCTAGCGGGATATTACAATGAGCAGTTCTTC. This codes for CASSSLAGYYNEQFF. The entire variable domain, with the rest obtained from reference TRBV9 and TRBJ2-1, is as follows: DSGVTQTPKHLITATGQRVTLRCSPRSGDLSVYWYQQSLDQGLQFLIQYYNGEERAKGNILERFSAQQFPDLHSELNLSSLELGDSALYFCASSSLAGYYNEQFFGPGTRLTVL.

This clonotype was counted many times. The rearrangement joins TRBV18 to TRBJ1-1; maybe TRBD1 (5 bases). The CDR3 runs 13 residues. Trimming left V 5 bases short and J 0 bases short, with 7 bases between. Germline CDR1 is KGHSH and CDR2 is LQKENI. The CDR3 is CASSEGLNTEAFF. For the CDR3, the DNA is TGTGCCAGCTCAGAGGGACTGAACACTGAAGCTTTCTTT.

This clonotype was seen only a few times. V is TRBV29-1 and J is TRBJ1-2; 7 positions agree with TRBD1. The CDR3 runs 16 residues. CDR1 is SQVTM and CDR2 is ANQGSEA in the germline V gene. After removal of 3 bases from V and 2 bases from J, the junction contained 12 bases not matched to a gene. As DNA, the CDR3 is TGCAGCGTTGACGGAAAAGGGGGCGCGGGAAACTATGGCTACACCTTC. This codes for CSVDGKGGAGNYGYTF.

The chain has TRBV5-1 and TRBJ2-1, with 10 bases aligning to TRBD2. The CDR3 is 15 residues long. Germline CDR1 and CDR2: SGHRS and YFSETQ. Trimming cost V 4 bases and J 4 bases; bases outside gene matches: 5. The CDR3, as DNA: TGCGCCAGCAGCACGACTAGCGGGTCATACAATGAGCAGTTCTTC. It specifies CASSTTSGSYNEQFF.

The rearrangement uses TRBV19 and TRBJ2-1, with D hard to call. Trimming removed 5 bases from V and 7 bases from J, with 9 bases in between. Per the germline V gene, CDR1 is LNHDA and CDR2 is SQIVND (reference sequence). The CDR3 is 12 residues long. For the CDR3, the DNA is TGTGCCAGTAGTCTTTGGTCAAATGAGCAGTTCTTC. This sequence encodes CASSLWSNEQFF.

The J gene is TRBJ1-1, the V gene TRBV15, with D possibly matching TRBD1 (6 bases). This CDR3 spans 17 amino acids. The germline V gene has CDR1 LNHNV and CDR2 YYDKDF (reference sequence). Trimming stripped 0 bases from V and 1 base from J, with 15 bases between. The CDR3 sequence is CATSRDRGDGPNTEAFF. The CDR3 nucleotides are TGTGCCACCAGCAGAGATAGGGGGGACGGACCGAACACTGAAGCTTTCTTT.

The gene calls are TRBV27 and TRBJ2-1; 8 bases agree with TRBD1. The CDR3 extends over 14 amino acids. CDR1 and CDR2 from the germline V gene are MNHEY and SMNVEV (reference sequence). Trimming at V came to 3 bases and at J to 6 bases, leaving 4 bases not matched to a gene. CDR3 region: CASSFQQGVNEQFF. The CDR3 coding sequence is TGTGCCAGCAGTTTTCAACAGGGGGTCAATGAGCAGTTCTTC.

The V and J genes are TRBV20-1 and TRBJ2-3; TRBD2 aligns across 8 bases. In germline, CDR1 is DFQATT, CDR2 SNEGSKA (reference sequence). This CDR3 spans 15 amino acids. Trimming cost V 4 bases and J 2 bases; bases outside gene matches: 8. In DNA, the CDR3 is TGCAGTGCTATAAGCGGGAGAGGCCCCACAGATACGCAGTATTTT. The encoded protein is CSAISGRGPTDTQYF.

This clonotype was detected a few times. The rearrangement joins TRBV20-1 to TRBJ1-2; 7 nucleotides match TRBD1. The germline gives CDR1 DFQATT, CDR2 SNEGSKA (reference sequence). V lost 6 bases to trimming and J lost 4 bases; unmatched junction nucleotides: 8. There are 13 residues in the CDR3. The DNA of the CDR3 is TGCAGTGCATCCAGGGGGGTGCTCTATGGCTACACCTTC. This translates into CSASRGVLYGYTF.

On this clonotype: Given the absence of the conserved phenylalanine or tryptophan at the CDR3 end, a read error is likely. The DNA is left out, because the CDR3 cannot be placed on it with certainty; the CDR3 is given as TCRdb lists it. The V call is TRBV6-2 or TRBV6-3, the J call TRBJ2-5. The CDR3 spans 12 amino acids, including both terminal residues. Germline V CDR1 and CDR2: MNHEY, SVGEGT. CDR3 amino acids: CASRRVQETQDG.

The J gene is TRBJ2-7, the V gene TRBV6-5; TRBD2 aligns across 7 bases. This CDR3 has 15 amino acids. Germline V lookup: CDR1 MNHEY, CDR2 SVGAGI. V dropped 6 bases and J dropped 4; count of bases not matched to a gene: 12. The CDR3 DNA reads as TGTGCCAGCAGACGGGGGGTTGGAGGTACTTACGAGCAGTACTTC. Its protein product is CASRRGVGGTYEQYF.

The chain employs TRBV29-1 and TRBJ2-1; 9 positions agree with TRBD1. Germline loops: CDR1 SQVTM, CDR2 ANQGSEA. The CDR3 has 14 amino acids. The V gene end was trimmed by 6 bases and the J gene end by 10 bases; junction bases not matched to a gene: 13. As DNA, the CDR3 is TGCAGCGTAGGAGACAGGGGGACGATCCGGGAGCAGTTCTTC. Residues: CSVGDRGTIREQFF.